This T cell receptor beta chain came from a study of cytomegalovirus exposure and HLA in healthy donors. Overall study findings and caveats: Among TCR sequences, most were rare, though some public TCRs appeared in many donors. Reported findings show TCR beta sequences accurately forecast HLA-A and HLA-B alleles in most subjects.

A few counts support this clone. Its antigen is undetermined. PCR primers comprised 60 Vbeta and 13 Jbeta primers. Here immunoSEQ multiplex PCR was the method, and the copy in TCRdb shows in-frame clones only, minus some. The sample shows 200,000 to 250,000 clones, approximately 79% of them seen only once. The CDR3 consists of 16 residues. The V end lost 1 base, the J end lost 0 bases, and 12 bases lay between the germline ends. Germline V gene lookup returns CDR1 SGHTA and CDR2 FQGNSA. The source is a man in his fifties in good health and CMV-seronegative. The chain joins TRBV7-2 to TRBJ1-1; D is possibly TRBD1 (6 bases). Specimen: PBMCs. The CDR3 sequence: CASSLVGGGLNTEAFF. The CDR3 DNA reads TGTGCCAGCAGCTTAGTGGGCGGGGGCCTGAACACTGAAGCTTTCTTT.